Shown below are 13 T cell receptor beta chains from a single sample sequenced in a study of blood T cells in healthy people across ages. Sample-barcoded 5' priming and a J-beta primer mix drove a second PCR of roughly 6 to 12 cycles. Each CDR3 protein is one row after TCRdb ran MiXCR on the 5' RACE reads. The sample contains 850,000 to 1,000,000 distinct CDR3 sequences, around 49% of which appear only once. The material sequenced was blood. The receptors here all came from a young man in good health.

The chain joins TRBV6-1 to TRBJ1-1; the D is unclear. The CDR3 is made up of 17 amino acids. Germline CDR1 reads MNHNS; CDR2 reads SASEGT. V was shortened by 2 bases and J by 4 bases, with 20 bases between the two germline ends. CDR3 protein: CASSELTPGRWPTEAFF. The CDR3 DNA is TGTGCCAGCAGTGAACTGACACCAGGACGGTGGCCCACTGAAGCTTTCTTT.

The chain uses TRBV7-2 and TRBJ2-7; D not resolved. With the DNA end fitting TRBJ2-5 better, the J assignment may be wrong. Per germline, CDR1 SGHTA and CDR2 FQGNSA. The CDR3 runs to 13 residues. As DNA, the CDR3 is TGTGCCAGCAGCTTAGAACCCCTAGAGACCCAGTACTTC. It is translated as CASSLEPLETQYF.

Comment on this clonotype: The junction does not match germline at one end; this may be a read error. The chain uses TRBV7-7 and TRBJ2-7, with D maybe TRBD1 (6 bases). CDR3 length: 14 amino acids. Germline assignment: CDR1 SSHAT and CDR2 FNYEAQ (reference sequence). CDR3 region: CASSPTTGTYEQYF. The CDR3 DNA sequence: TGTGCTAGCAGCCCGACCACAGGGACCTACGAGCAGTACTTC.

This sequence joins TRBV7-9 and TRBJ2-1, with a tentative D call TRBD1 (5 bases). Trimming stripped 7 bases from V and 4 bases from J, with 17 bases between. The germline gives CDR1 SEHNR, CDR2 FQNEAQ (reference sequence). The CDR3 totals 15 residues. In DNA form, the CDR3 reads TGTGCCAGCACCTCAACCCTAAGACAGTACAATGAGCAGTTCTTC. Protein product: CASTSTLRQYNEQFF.

There are many counts of this clonotype. This rearrangement joins TRBV28 to TRBJ2-7; D ambiguous. V lost 6 bases and J 0 bases, leaving 18 bases between the germline ends. Per germline, CDR1 MDHEN and CDR2 SYDVKM. This CDR3 has 16 amino acids. CDR3 sequence: CASREQQKPTSYEQYF. CDR3 nucleotide sequence: TGTGCCAGCAGAGAACAGCAGAAGCCCACCTCCTACGAGCAGTACTTC.

The chain carries TRBV20-1 and TRBJ1-2, with 9 bases aligning to TRBD1. V gave up 5 bases and J gave up 8 bases; unmatched junction bases: 12. In germline, CDR1 is DFQATT, CDR2 SNEGSKA (reference sequence). CDR3 length equals 14 residues. CDR3 loop: CSAGRGQGDLGYTF. CDR3 sequence (DNA): TGCAGTGCTGGGAGGGGACAGGGTGATTTGGGCTACACCTTC.

The genes are TRBV5-1 and TRBJ2-5; the D gene could be TRBD1 or TRBD2 (5 bases each). Trimming left V 5 bases short and J 5 bases short, with 25 bases between. The CDR3 runs to 17 residues. CDR1 is SGHRS and CDR2 is YFSETQ in the germline V gene. DNA for the CDR3: TGCGCCAGCAGTTCCGGGACCCTGAGTAGCTTGTCCGAGACCCAGTACTTC. This encodes CASSSGTLSSLSETQYF. Together with reference TRBV5-1 and TRBJ2-5, the CDR3 gives the full variable domain: KAGVTQTPRYLIKTRGQQVTLSCSPISGHRSVSWYQQTPGQGLQFLFEYFSETQRNKGNFPGRFSGRQFSNSRSEMNVSTLELGDSALYLCASSSGTLSSLSETQYFGPGTRLLVL.

V usage is TRBV4-2 and J usage is TRBJ2-1; 9 bases agree with TRBD2. V was pared by 0 bases and J by 10 bases, with 1 base of the junction left unmatched. Germline V gene sequence: CDR1 LGHNA, CDR2 YNFKEQ. The CDR3 is 13 residues long. The CDR3 region is CASSQDTSGEQFF. The CDR3 DNA reads TGTGCCAGCAGCCAAGATACTAGCGGGGAGCAGTTCTTC.

The chain is built from TRBV5-1 and TRBJ1-5; 7 bases are shared with TRBD1. This CDR3 region has 14 residues. CDR1 is SGHRS, CDR2 YFSETQ, per germline. The trim removed 4 bases at V and 7 bases at J, leaving 8 bases unmatched. In DNA, the CDR3 is TGCGCCAGCAGCGTGGATAGGGGGCAGCAGCCCCAGCATTTT. Its protein product is CASSVDRGQQPQHF. Together with reference TRBV5-1 and TRBJ1-5, the CDR3 gives the full variable domain: KAGVTQTPRYLIKTRGQQVTLSCSPISGHRSVSWYQQTPGQGLQFLFEYFSETQRNKGNFPGRFSGRQFSNSRSEMNVSTLELGDSALYLCASSVDRGQQPQHFGDGTRLSIL.

The sample holds a few counts of this clonotype. The chain employs TRBV25-1 and TRBJ2-7, with 7 positions matching TRBD1. Germline-derived CDR1 and CDR2 are MGHDK and SYGVNS. Trimming took 4 bases from V and 4 from J; bases not matched to a gene: 10. The CDR3 consists of 15 residues. CDR3 coding DNA: TGTGCCAGCAGTGGACTTGACAGGGCAAGTTACGAGCAGTACTTC. Translation gives CASSGLDRASYEQYF.

This clonotype turned up a few times. The V gene is TRBV12-3 or TRBV12-4, the J gene TRBJ2-1, with D tentatively TRBD2 (7 bases). CDR3 length: 14 amino acids. Trimming took 3 bases from V and 7 from J, leaving 13 bases between them. For the CDR3, the DNA is TGTGCCAGCAGTTTGGGGGGGCCCCGGAATGAGCAGTTCTTC. It codes for CASSLGGPRNEQFF.

This chain connects TRBV11-3 to TRBJ1-2; a weak D match, TRBD1 (6 bases). CDR1 is SGHNT and CDR2 is YENEEA in the germline V gene. The CDR3 runs 14 residues. The V end lost 5 bases, the J end lost 0 bases, and 10 bases lay between the germline ends. This CDR3 reads CASSKTGPNYGYTF. The CDR3 DNA follows: TGTGCCAGCAGCAAGACAGGTCCTAACTATGGCTACACCTTC.

The chain couples TRBV10-3 to TRBJ2-5; 10 bases align to TRBD2. There are 17 residues in the CDR3. The V and J ends lost 0 bases and 1 base, in that order; junction bases with no gene match: 5. Germline CDR1 and CDR2: ENHRY and SYGVKD. In DNA, the CDR3 is TGTGCCATCAGTGAGTCTGACAGCGGGGGGGTCCAAGAGACCCAGTACTTC. It translates to CAISESDSGGVQETQYF.